The T cell receptor beta chain under discussion was sequenced for a study of blood T cell repertoires in COVID-19 (TCRdb year 2020). Broadly, across the study: The collaborator samples originated in the United States, Italy and Spain and spanned the acute and convalescent phases of COVID-19. The prospective study material was composed of cDNA or gDNA derived from T cells, B-cell-depleted T cells, or PBMCs. Deeply sampled blood TCRbeta repertoires from subjects exposed to, actively infected with, or recovered from COVID-19 were included in the dataset. A freely available public database, intended as a resource for researchers studying the immune response to SARS-CoV-2, is where the repertoires were released. The samples were drawn from the first 160 participants of the ongoing ImmuneRACE study and from 1,254 subjects provided by 6 global collaborators. A de-identified subject ID, COVID-19 status, age in years and sex were almost always included in the sample metadata. Where available, HLA class I and class II types were obtained from metadata supplied by the sample provider rather than from assay-based typing. The paper as a whole reports these results and caveats: How much clinical and demographic metadata was included differed by source and by participant, and the metadata was provided uncurated.

As for this clone: Its target antigen remains unknown. Qualities for individual bases were not recorded, and no much larger clone is one base off.

The CDR1 and CDR2 encoded by the germline V gene are MDHEN and SYDVKM. From its cysteine to its phenylalanine, the CDR3 spans 14 amino acids. Only the CDR3 region is kept as DNA, spanning 42 bases read in frame from base 1. V is cut by 4 bases and J by 4 bases, and the space between the germline ends is 10 bases. Each collaborating institution followed its own protocols to collect whole blood in K2EDTA tubes. For TCRbeta analysis, collaborators shipped samples as frozen whole blood, isolated PBMCs, or DNA extracted from either of those sample types. TCRbeta CDR3 regions were amplified from genomic DNA using the immunoSEQ Assay, a bias-controlled multiplex PCR. In the original analysis: The number of nucleated cells in each sample was estimated from the amplification of reference gene primers within the assay. Sequence reads were collapsed and filtered to measure the absolute abundance of every unique TCRbeta CDR3 rearrangement. For each sample, productive Simpson clonality was calculated as the square root of Simpson's diversity index across productive rearrangements. TCRdb holds this immuneACCESS table with in-frame rearrangements only. Some clones are missing; in checked studies, unresolved V genes explain under half, and the rest has no known cause. D and trimming come from the DNA, and the V and J calls and clone size come from that table. In this sample the table shows 45,000 or so clones, roughly 80% of which occur a single time. The biggest ten clones account for 40% to 55% of the sample.

Material: peripheral blood. Recombination linked TRBV28 to TRBJ2-2, and the D gene may be TRBD1, 6 bases matching. The origin of this receptor is a human donor in a cohort sampled during active COVID-19. DNA sequence: TGTGCCAGCAGTTCCGGGACATTCACCGGGGAGCTGTTTTTT. This sequence encodes CASSSGTFTGELFF.